The sequence of this T cell receptor (beta chain) was determined in a study of T cells expressing NK-cell markers. Looked up from germline, CDR1 is MDHEN and CDR2 is SYDVKM. The CDR3 contains 16 residues. One entry per CDR3 protein, without DNA, is what TCRdb gives after re-calling the 5' RACE reads. This repertoire includes hundreds of thousands of distinct CDR3 sequences. Material for sequencing was blood T cells: a sorted CD56 or NKG2C T cell subset, CD4+ or CD8+ T cells, or bulk PBMC T cells (not recorded which). The clonotype originates from a man in his late teens or twenties in good health. V is TRBV28 and J is TRBJ2-1; TCRdb's D gene call, TRBD2, goes unchecked for lack of DNA. The CDR3 sequence: CASSFTRLATAGEQFF.